The present entry profiles one T cell receptor beta chain with its context. The antigen is undetermined. The CDR3 runs to 12 residues. The germline CDR1 and CDR2 sequences are SEHNR and FQNEAQ (reference sequence). The germline V and J ends were trimmed by 5 bases and 6 bases, with 8 bases remaining between them. Only CD45RO-negative cells positively selected for CCR7 counted as naive CD8 cells, so terminally differentiated effector memory CD45RA+ cells were excluded. This sample is part of a study of shared clonotypes between healthy human individuals. About the research overall: There were three CD4 naive, three CD4 memory, two CD8 naive and one CD8 memory plates per donor.

Study results and limitations: Lower generation probabilities were found for non-shared clonotypes than for those shared by all four donors.

Deep-level settings were used for running the assay. In the authors' workflow: Filtering differed, since immunoSEQ gave only junction sequences and no quality scores. Produced via immunoSEQ multiplex PCR; TCRdb's table is partial and in-frame only. V, J and clone size derive from that table, while D and trimming were established from the DNA sequence. Seen here are around 2,000,000 clones, about 92% observed once, and the top ten hold about 1.5%. The specimen was naive CD8+ T cells from PBMCs. This sequence was found in a man aged 18 to 29 in good health. Some clones in this sample may be carry-over from other donors' samples. The chain is built from TRBV7-9 and TRBJ2-1; no reliable D call. Here the CDR3 DNA reads TGTGCCAGCAGCGACCCCGGCAATGAGCAGTTCTTC. This codes for CASSDPGNEQFF. The whole variable domain, filled in from reference TRBV7-9 and TRBJ2-1, reads DTGVSQNPRHKITKRGQNVTFRCDPISEHNRLYWYRQTLGQGPEFLTYFQNEAQLEKSRLLSDRFSAERPKGSFSTLEIQRTEQGDSAMYLCASSDPGNEQFFGPGTRLTVL.